One sample yielded the 8 T cell receptor beta chains listed below, sequenced in a study of T cells in narcolepsy. The assay was immunoSEQ multiplex PCR, and TCRdb's table has in-frame clones only and misses some. Of 25,000 to 35,000 clones listed, around four fifths were seen once; the top ten hold under 1.4%. The source material was CD45RA- memory CD4+ T cells from PBMCs. These receptors all stem from a human donor with narcolepsy.

The rearrangement joins TRBV7-2 to TRBJ2-7; 7 bases are shared with TRBD1. In germline, CDR1 is SGHTA, CDR2 FQGNSA. After removal of 2 bases from V and 4 bases from J, the junction contained 2 bases not matched to a gene. The CDR3 sequence is 13 residues long. CDR3: CASSLPQGYEQYF. CDR3 sequence (DNA): TGTGCCAGCAGCTTACCACAGGGGTACGAGCAGTACTTC. The full variable domain, its missing parts supplied by reference TRBV7-2 and TRBJ2-7, is GAGVSQSPSNKVTEKGKDVELRCDPISGHTALYWYRQSLGQGLEFLIYFQGNSAPDKSGLPSDRFSAERTGGSVSTLTIQRTQQEDSAVYLCASSLPQGYEQYFGPGTRLTVT.

This clone has a handful of counts. This chain joins TRBV4-1 and TRBJ2-1; TRBD2 might be the D (6 bases). Trimming took 0 bases from V and 6 from J, leaving 12 bases between them. This CDR3 contains 15 residues. Germline V gene lookup returns CDR1 MGHRA and CDR2 YSYEKL. The CDR3 region is CASSQEWRLGNEQFF. Written as DNA, the CDR3 is TGCGCCAGCAGCCAAGAGTGGAGACTAGGCAATGAGCAGTTCTTC.

The chain employs TRBV28 and TRBJ2-7, with 9 bases that match TRBD2. The germline V gene has CDR1 MDHEN and CDR2 SYDVKM. V shed 3 bases and J 6 bases; nucleotides not matched to a gene: 6. The CDR3 runs 14 residues. The DNA for the CDR3 is TGTGCCAGCAGTTTTAGCGGGAGTGTTTTCGAGCAGTACTTC. It is translated as CASSFSGSVFEQYF.

V gene TRBV19 combines with J gene TRBJ2-6; 9 bases are shared with TRBD2. CDR3 length: 18 residues. After removal of 4 bases from V and 2 bases from J, the junction contained 9 bases not matched to a gene. Germline V gives CDR1 LNHDA, CDR2 SQIVND (reference sequence). The CDR3: CASSKVLAGATGANVLTF. CDR3 nucleotide sequence: TGTGCCAGTAGTAAAGTGTTAGCGGGAGCGACTGGGGCCAACGTCCTGACTTTC. Looking up the rest from reference TRBV19 and TRBJ2-6 gives the full variable domain: DGGITQSPKYLFRKEGQNVTLSCEQNLNHDAMYWYRQDPGQGLRLIYYSQIVNDFQKGDIAEGYSVSREKKESFPLTVTSAQKNPTAFYLCASSKVLAGATGANVLTFGAGSRLTVL.

J is TRBJ1-5 and V is TRBV19; TRBD1 matches 8 bases. The V gene's germline CDR1 is LNHDA and CDR2 SQIVND (reference sequence). This CDR3 has 16 residues. Unmatched junction bases numbered 15, after V lost 10 bases and J lost 4 bases. The CDR3 DNA reads TGTGCCACACACGAGTCGGGCAGGGGGCGAAATCAGCCCCAGCATTTT. Its translation is CATHESGRGRNQPQHF.

In its sample, this clone was seen a few times. The rearrangement links TRBV28 to TRBJ1-6; D may be TRBD1 (6 bases). The CDR3 has 16 amino acids. V was trimmed by 5 bases and J by 5 bases, leaving 16 bases between them. CDR1 is MDHEN and CDR2 is SYDVKM in the germline V gene. The CDR3 loop is CASSPYGQYNNSPLHF. In DNA form, the CDR3 reads TGTGCCAGCAGTCCGTACGGACAGTACAATAATTCACCCCTCCACTTT. Variable domain in full (rest from reference TRBV28 and TRBJ1-6): DVKVTQSSRYLVKRTGEKVFLECVQDMDHENMFWYRQDPGLGLRLIYFSYDVKMKEKGDIPEGYSVSREKKERFSLILESASTNQTSMYLCASSPYGQYNNSPLHFGNGTRLTVT.

For the CDR3, the DNA is TGTGCCAGCAGTTCGATCCCAGGGGCAGCCCGATACTATGGCTACACCTTC. Protein product: CASSSIPGAARYYGYTF. The chain employs TRBV28 and TRBJ1-2; weak D call: TRBD1 (6 bases). The CDR3 has 17 residues. CDR1 MDHEN and CDR2 SYDVKM come from the germline V gene. V shed 4 bases and J shed 3 bases, with 21 bases lying between them.

This clone was detected only a few times. CDR3 loop: CSVSHLGGTGGTGKNIQYF. DNA for the CDR3: TGCAGCGTTAGCCACCTCGGCGGGACAGGGGGTACGGGCAAAAACATTCAGTACTTC. The chain recombines TRBV29-1 with TRBJ2-4, with TRBD1 matching over 11 bases. V dropped 5 bases and J dropped 3; count of bases not matched to a gene: 18. Germline V gene lookup returns CDR1 SQVTM and CDR2 ANQGSEA. The CDR3 sequence is 19 residues long.